The 20 T cell receptor beta chains in this list originate from one sample, sequenced in a study of Graves' ophthalmopathy and Graves' hyperthyroidism. Scientists amplified the TCR beta CDR3 regions from RNA transcripts. First-round RT-PCR relied on HTBI primers, and a second-round multiplex PCR came next. TCRdb reanalysed the multiplex PCR reads using MiXCR and keeps one entry per CDR3 protein. The sample carries fewer than 350,000 distinct CDR3 sequences, roughly 17% recorded once. The sequenced sample was peripheral blood. The origin of the receptors is an adult man with Graves' ophthalmopathy.

In this sample, this clonotype turned up many times. This sequence joins TRBV30 and TRBJ1-5; D is undetermined. The CDR3 extends over 13 amino acids. V lost 2 bases, J lost 4 bases, and 9 bases lay in between. The V gene's germline CDR1 is GTSNPN and CDR2 SVGIG (reference sequence). The CDR3: CAWSNRNNQPQHF. The CDR3 region has the DNA TGTGCCTGGAGTAACCGGAATAATCAGCCCCAGCATTTT.

This clonotype was picked up many times. The V call is TRBV20-1, the J call TRBJ1-3, with a weak D call TRBD1 (6 bases). The V gene lost 4 bases and the J gene lost 4 bases, with 20 bases spanning the gap. Germline V gene lookup returns CDR1 DFQATT and CDR2 SNEGSKA (reference sequence). The CDR3 is 16 residues long. CDR3 region: CSATYRGADSGNTIYF. The CDR3 DNA sequence: TGCAGTGCTACATATCGGGGGGCTGATAGCGGAAACACCATATATTTT.

In this sample, this clonotype turned up many times. CDR3 nucleotides: TGTGCCAGCACGCGTACTAGCGGGCAATCCTACGAGCAGTACTTC. Residues: CASTRTSGQSYEQYF. V is TRBV27 and J is TRBJ2-7; 9 bases align to TRBD2. V lost 7 bases and J lost 1; bases outside the gene matches: 8. The CDR3 length is 15 residues. Germline V gives CDR1 MNHEY, CDR2 SMNVEV (reference sequence).

This clonotype was seen repeatedly, ten times or more. CDR3 DNA: TGTGCCAGCACCCCCTACGACCGGACACCGTATGGCTACACCTTC. As protein: CASTPYDRTPYGYTF. The chain joins TRBV5-6 to TRBJ1-2; possible D gene TRBD1, 5 bases. The CDR3 extends over 15 amino acids. The germline V gene has CDR1 SGHDT and CDR2 YYEEEE. The V gene lost 6 bases and the J gene lost 5 bases, with 20 bases spanning the gap.

The rearrangement joins TRBV6-5 to TRBJ1-1, with TRBD1 as a possible D gene (5 bases). Deletions cut 2 bases from V and 4 bases from J, with 11 bases between. Germline V gene data show CDR1 as MNHEY and CDR2 as SVGAGI. CDR3 size: 14 residues. The CDR3 reads CASSYALGGTEAFF. The DNA of the CDR3 is TGTGCCAGCAGTTACGCCCTCGGGGGCACTGAAGCTTTCTTT.

This clonotype was counted at least ten times. This sequence joins TRBV7-8 and TRBJ2-7; 9 bases line up with TRBD2. Germline values: CDR1 SGHVS, CDR2 FQNEAQ. Trimming at V came to 0 bases and at J to 6 bases, leaving 6 bases not matched to a gene. The CDR3 runs 15 residues. CDR3 protein: CASSLAISGGVEQYF. The CDR3 DNA reads as TGTGCCAGCAGCTTAGCAATTAGCGGGGGAGTCGAGCAGTACTTC.

The genes are TRBV28 and TRBJ1-2; 8 nucleotides align to TRBD1. There are 13 residues in the CDR3. In germline, CDR1 is MDHEN, CDR2 SYDVKM. V gave up 6 bases and J gave up 4 bases; unmatched junction bases: 4. This CDR3 is CASRGQVRYGYTF. The CDR3 nucleotides read TGTGCCAGCAGGGGACAGGTCCGCTATGGCTACACCTTC.

This clonotype was detected ten times or more. The chain employs TRBV30 and TRBJ1-5; D gene uncertain. Germline V gene lookup returns CDR1 GTSNPN and CDR2 SVGIG (reference sequence). Trimming took off 2 bases at V and 4 bases at J, with 9 bases between the two ends. The length of the CDR3 is 13 residues. The CDR3, as DNA: TGTGCCTGGAGTCGGGCTGTTAATCAGCCCCAGCATTTT. Translating gives CAWSRAVNQPQHF.

This clonotype was detected ten times or more. The chain couples TRBV5-1 to TRBJ2-5, with 7 bases that match TRBD2. The germline V gene has CDR1 SGHRS and CDR2 YFSETQ. V was clipped by 4 bases and J by 5 bases; unmatched bases: 8. This CDR3 contains 14 residues. The CDR3 sequence: CASSGGLLKETQYF. The CDR3 nucleotides are TGCGCCAGCAGCGGGGGACTATTAAAGGAGACCCAGTACTTC.

The rearrangement links TRBV28 to TRBJ1-5; TRBD1 aligns across 9 bases. The CDR3 spans 15 residues. The ends lost 5 bases at V and 2 bases at J; junction bases unmatched: 4. The germline gives CDR1 MDHEN, CDR2 SYDVKM. The CDR3 protein is CASSEDRGRNQPQHF. DNA for the CDR3: TGTGCCAGCAGTGAGGACAGGGGACGCAATCAGCCCCAGCATTTT.

In this sample, this clonotype turned up many times. This chain joins TRBV5-1 and TRBJ2-5, with 8 bases that match TRBD2. The V gene end was trimmed by 3 bases and the J gene end by 5 bases; junction bases not matched to a gene: 6. The germline V gene has CDR1 SGHRS and CDR2 YFSETQ. The CDR3 length is 14 residues. CDR3 sequence: CASSYGLAAETQYF. The CDR3 nucleotides read TGCGCCAGCAGCTACGGACTAGCCGCCGAGACCCAGTACTTC.

This clonotype was picked up many times. J is TRBJ1-6 and V is TRBV15; the D is unclear. V was pared by 0 bases and J by 11 bases, with 14 bases between. Germline V gene data show CDR1 as LNHNV and CDR2 as YYDKDF (reference sequence). CDR3 length: 15 amino acids. The CDR3 reads CATSRDGLEEAPLHF. The CDR3 coding sequence is TGTGCCACCAGCAGAGATGGGCTGGAGGAGGCACCCCTCCACTTT. The full variable domain, rest sourced from reference TRBV15 and TRBJ1-6, is DAMVIQNPRYQVTQFGKPVTLSCSQTLNHNVMYWYQQKSSQAPKLLFHYYDKDFNNEADTPDNFQSRRPNTSFCFLDIRSPGLGDTAMYLCATSRDGLEEAPLHFGNGTRLTVT.

This clonotype was seen at least ten times. The V call is TRBV7-2, the J call TRBJ1-1; D not resolved. Per germline, CDR1 SGHTA and CDR2 FQGNSA. This CDR3 region has 13 residues. Trimming shortened V by 5 bases and J by 1 base, and 8 bases separated the two germline ends. The CDR3 is CASSAQRNTEAFF. The DNA of the CDR3 is TGTGCCAGCAGCGCCCAAAGGAACACTGAAGCTTTCTTT. The entire variable domain, with the rest obtained from reference TRBV7-2 and TRBJ1-1, is as follows: GAGVSQSPSNKVTEKGKDVELRCDPISGHTALYWYRQSLGQGLEFLIYFQGNSAPDKSGLPSDRFSAERTGGSVSTLTIQRTQQEDSAVYLCASSAQRNTEAFFGQGTRLTVV.

On this clonotype: Compared with germline, one end of the junction differs, possibly owing to a read error. The chain carries TRBV12-5 and TRBJ2-5, with 7 bases matching TRBD2. Germline-derived CDR1 and CDR2 are LGHNT and FRNRAP. The CDR3 runs 15 residues. CDR3 in DNA: TGTGCTAGTGGTGATGGTGCGGGAGACCAAGAGCCCCAGTACTTC. Protein sequence: CASGDGAGDQEPQYF.

In its sample, this clonotype was seen many times. V and J are TRBV25-1 and TRBJ2-5; a possible D gene is TRBD2 (5 bases). In germline, CDR1 is MGHDK, CDR2 SYGVNS. V dropped 3 bases and J dropped 0 bases, with 14 bases sitting between them. This CDR3 is built from 16 residues. CDR3: CASSDLRGLYQETQYF. The CDR3 nucleotides read TGTGCCAGCAGTGACCTTCGCGGGTTGTACCAAGAGACCCAGTACTTC.

This clonotype was counted ten times or more. V is TRBV11-1 and J is TRBJ2-4; 9 nucleotides match TRBD2. J was trimmed by 0 bases and V by 5 bases; bases with no gene match: 11. The CDR3 contains 18 residues. Germline lookup yields CDR1 SGHAT and CDR2 FQDESV (reference sequence). CDR3 protein: CASSEAGGAGLAKNIQYF. For the CDR3, the DNA is TGTGCCAGCAGCGAAGCGGGAGGCGCCGGACTAGCCAAAAACATTCAGTACTTC.

This clonotype was seen ten or more times. V and J are TRBV6-1 and TRBJ1-2; 7 bases are shared with TRBD1. Germline CDR1 reads MNHNS; CDR2 reads SASEGT. This CDR3 spans 14 amino acids. V shed 4 bases, J shed 4 bases, and the junction held 6 bases outside the gene matches. CDR3 sequence reads: CASSGGGGSYGYTF. As DNA, the CDR3 is TGTGCCAGCAGTGGGGGAGGGGGCAGCTATGGCTACACCTTC.

This clonotype was seen repeatedly, ten times or more. This chain joins TRBV4-2 and TRBJ1-2; the D gene is possibly TRBD1 (5 bases). CDR3 length: 20 amino acids. Per germline, CDR1 LGHNA and CDR2 YNFKEQ. V was cut by 3 bases and J by 0 bases, with 26 bases left in between. CDR3 sequence reads: CASSQSLLRDQDLSNYGYTF. The CDR3 bases are TGTGCCAGCAGCCAGAGTCTATTACGGGACCAGGACCTCTCTAACTATGGCTACACCTTC.

This clonotype was counted ten times or more. The chain uses TRBV20-1 and TRBJ2-5; 12 positions match TRBD2. After removal of 5 bases from V and 5 bases from J, the junction contained 15 bases not matched to a gene. CDR3 length: 17 residues. Germline V gives CDR1 DFQATT, CDR2 SNEGSKA (reference sequence). CDR3 coding DNA: TGCAGTGCTTCGGAGGGGCTAGCGGGGGGGGAGGAGGAGACCCAGTACTTC. It yields the protein CSASEGLAGGEEETQYF.

This clonotype has ten or more counts. V usage is TRBV7-9 and J usage is TRBJ1-2; 7 nucleotides agree with TRBD1. This CDR3 region has 15 residues. CDR1 SEHNR and CDR2 FQNEAQ come from the germline V gene (reference sequence). V shed 5 bases, J shed 1 base, and the junction held 7 bases outside the gene matches. CDR3 sequence (DNA): TGTGCCAGCAGCCCCGGGACAGCTTATAACTATGGCTACACCTTC. This translates into CASSPGTAYNYGYTF.